This passage covers 21 T cell receptor beta chains from one sample sequenced in a study of blood T cell repertoires in COVID-19. Repertoires were generated with immunoSEQ multiplex PCR, while TCRdb's copy carries only in-frame clones and drops some. The data show around 60,000 clones, roughly 77% seen once. The sample comprised peripheral blood. The receptor source for this set is a man at least 80 years old with acute or convalescent COVID-19.

The CDR3 nucleotides read TGTGCCAGCAGCCAAGCGTTGCAGGGGTATGGCTACACCTTC. Encoded protein: CASSQALQGYGYTF. This chain uses TRBV14 with TRBJ1-2; D is possibly TRBD1 (6 bases). V was pared by 1 base and J by 5 bases, with 11 bases between. The CDR3 contains 14 residues. Germline CDR1 reads SGHDN; CDR2 reads FVKESK.

The chain combines TRBV18 with TRBJ1-1; 9 bases are a match to TRBD1. Germline trimming cut 8 bases from V and 0 bases from J; bases unmatched to any gene: 1. Germline V gene lookup returns CDR1 KGHSH and CDR2 LQKENI. The CDR3 has 13 residues. The CDR3 loop is CASGQGMNTEAFF. CDR3 DNA sequence: TGTGCCAGCGGACAGGGGATGAACACTGAAGCTTTCTTT.

This rearrangement joins TRBV11-2 to TRBJ1-1, with D possibly matching TRBD1 (5 bases). Trimming removed 1 base from V and 6 bases from J, with 15 bases in between. Germline V gene lookup returns CDR1 SGHAT and CDR2 FQNNGV. The CDR3 contains 15 residues. The CDR3 DNA is TGTGCCAGCAGCTTAGGGAGCCGGGGGTGGTCTGAAGCTTTCTTT. Translating gives CASSLGSRGWSEAFF.

The rearrangement uses TRBV5-1 and TRBJ2-1; 8 positions agree with TRBD2. Germline V gene data show CDR1 as SGHRS and CDR2 as YFSETQ. Unmatched junction bases numbered 11, after V lost 7 bases and J lost 2 bases. CDR3 size: 16 residues. CDR3 sequence reads: CASVLFAGGAYNEQFF. The CDR3, as DNA: TGCGCCAGCGTCCTTTTCGCGGGGGGCGCCTACAATGAGCAGTTCTTC. The variable domain in full, completed from reference TRBV5-1 and TRBJ2-1, reads KAGVTQTPRYLIKTRGQQVTLSCSPISGHRSVSWYQQTPGQGLQFLFEYFSETQRNKGNFPGRFSGRQFSNSRSEMNVSTLELGDSALYLCASVLFAGGAYNEQFFGPGTRLTVL.

This clone occurred once. V usage is TRBV3-1 (or the pseudogene TRBV3-2) and J usage is TRBJ2-7; 7 bases are shared with TRBD1. V gave up 4 bases and J gave up 1 base; unmatched junction bases: 13. The CDR3 spans 17 residues. Germline CDR1 reads LGHDT; CDR2 reads YNNKEL (reference sequence). CDR3 in amino acids: CASSPSGTRQGSYEQYF. The CDR3, as DNA: TGTGCCAGCAGCCCAAGTGGCACGAGACAGGGTTCCTACGAGCAGTACTTC.

This sequence joins TRBV7-2 and TRBJ2-1; TRBD1 is a possible D gene (6 bases). The CDR3 runs 17 residues. The germline CDR1 and CDR2 sequences are SGHTA and FQGNSA. Trimming took off 5 bases at V and 0 bases at J, with 17 bases between the two ends. The CDR3 nucleotides read TGTGCCAGCAGCCTTACAGGGATCCTAAGCTCCTACAATGAGCAGTTCTTC. Translating gives CASSLTGILSSYNEQFF. The entire variable domain, with the rest obtained from reference TRBV7-2 and TRBJ2-1, is as follows: GAGVSQSPSNKVTEKGKDVELRCDPISGHTALYWYRQSLGQGLEFLIYFQGNSAPDKSGLPSDRFSAERTGGSVSTLTIQRTQQEDSAVYLCASSLTGILSSYNEQFFGPGTRLTVL.

This chain links TRBV2 with TRBJ2-1; TRBD2 matches 8 bases. Germline V CDR1 and CDR2: SNHLY, FYNNEI. V lost 8 bases and J lost 6; bases outside the gene matches: 6. The CDR3 is 13 residues long. This chain's CDR3 is CASRGGLVNEQFF. The DNA for the CDR3 is TGTGCCAGCCGGGGGGGCCTCGTCAATGAGCAGTTCTTC.

The chain uses TRBV7-6 and TRBJ2-3, with 9 positions matching TRBD2. The CDR3 length is 20 residues. V was clipped by 5 bases and J by 0 bases; unmatched bases: 18. Germline CDR1 is SGHVS and CDR2 is FNYEAQ. The CDR3 nucleotides are TGTGCCAGCAGCCACCTAGGGTCCGGGACTAGCCCCGCTAGCACAGATACGCAGTATTTT. Its translation is CASSHLGSGTSPASTDTQYF.

The chain links TRBV7-9 to TRBJ2-3; possibly TRBD1 for D (6 bases). The CDR3 is made up of 14 amino acids. Germline CDR1 SEHNR, CDR2 FQNEAQ (reference sequence). The V end was cut by 5 bases, the J end by 4 bases, with 13 bases between. The CDR3 spells CASSPSDRPDTQYF. The CDR3 nucleotides read TGTGCCAGCAGCCCCTCGGACAGACCAGATACGCAGTATTTT.

This chain links TRBV19 with TRBJ1-2; 7 bases map to TRBD1. CDR1 and CDR2 from the germline V gene are LNHDA and SQIVND (reference sequence). V was pared by 4 bases and J by 8 bases, with 4 bases of the junction left unmatched. The CDR3 is made up of 12 amino acids. CDR3 protein: CASSRQGRGYTF. CDR3 nucleotide sequence: TGTGCCAGTAGTAGACAGGGCCGCGGCTACACCTTC.

The chain carries TRBV18 and TRBJ1-1; weak D call: TRBD1 (5 bases). The CDR3 has 14 amino acids. Germline-derived CDR1 and CDR2 are KGHSH and LQKENI. Deletions cut 4 bases from V and 6 bases from J, with 15 bases between. In DNA, the CDR3 is TGTGCCAGCTCACAGGGGTCATACGTTGCTGAAGCTTTCTTT. Its protein product is CASSQGSYVAEAFF.

The chain recombines TRBV2 with TRBJ2-5; 10 bases map to TRBD2. The germline V gene has CDR1 SNHLY and CDR2 FYNNEI. There are 19 residues in the CDR3. With V trimmed by 3 bases and J by 5 bases, 18 bases remained unmatched. The CDR3 region is CASSDGTSGALIVGETQYF. Here the CDR3 DNA reads TGTGCCAGCAGTGATGGCACTAGCGGGGCTTTGATCGTGGGGGAGACCCAGTACTTC.

The chain uses TRBV12-3 or TRBV12-4 and TRBJ2-3; the D gene is possibly TRBD2 (5 bases). The CDR3 extends over 11 amino acids. Trimming shortened V by 9 bases and J by 8 bases, and 12 bases separated the two germline ends. The CDR3 nucleotides read TGTGCCAGTGGACTCCTCGGTACGCAGTATTTT. This codes for CASGLLGTQYF.

The chain couples TRBV18 to TRBJ1-2; no firm D call. V lost 3 bases and J lost 3, with 11 bases in between. The CDR3 has 14 amino acids. Germline values: CDR1 KGHSH, CDR2 LQKENI. This CDR3 reads CASSPPTEYYGYTF. In DNA form, the CDR3 reads TGTGCCAGCTCACCTCCGACTGAATACTATGGCTACACCTTC.

The chain joins TRBV29-1 to TRBJ2-2; the match to TRBD2 covers 7 bases. The germline CDR1 and CDR2 sequences are SQVTM and ANQGSEA. Germline trimming cut 7 bases from V and 2 bases from J; bases unmatched to any gene: 10. The CDR3 is made up of 15 amino acids. CDR3 coding DNA: TGCAGCGCAAATAGAGCGGGGTCAAACACCGGGGAGCTGTTTTTT. Residues: CSANRAGSNTGELFF.

The genes are TRBV3-1 (or the pseudogene TRBV3-2) and TRBJ2-1, with D possibly TRBD2 on 5 matching bases. This CDR3 contains 15 residues. In germline, CDR1 is LGHDT, CDR2 YNNKEL (reference sequence). With 5 bases removed from V and 6 bases from J, the gap between germline ends came to 17 bases. The CDR3, as DNA: TGTGCCAGCAGCTCCCAAGCACTAGTTTTCAATGAGCAGTTCTTC. Translating it yields CASSSQALVFNEQFF.

The chain uses TRBV25-1 and TRBJ1-5; 10 bases fit TRBD1. J gave up 2 bases and V 4 bases, and 5 bases lay outside the gene matches. CDR3 size: 16 residues. Germline CDR1 MGHDK, CDR2 SYGVNS. The CDR3 bases are TGTGCCAGCAGTGGGGACAGGGGTAGTGGCAATCAGCCCCAGCATTTT. Translated, it gives CASSGDRGSGNQPQHF. The whole variable domain, remainder taken from reference TRBV25-1 and TRBJ1-5, is EADIYQTPRYLVIGTGKKITLECSQTMGHDKMYWYQQDPGMELHLIHYSYGVNSTEKGDLSSESTVSRIRTEHFPLTLESARPSHTSQYLCASSGDRGSGNQPQHFGDGTRLSIL.

The genes are TRBV30 and TRBJ1-1; a weak D match, TRBD1 (5 bases). Per the germline V gene, CDR1 is GTSNPN and CDR2 is SVGIG (reference sequence). V lost 1 base and J lost 0, with 6 bases in between. The CDR3 length is 13 residues. The CDR3 sequence: CAWSATVNTEAFF. The CDR3 nucleotides are TGTGCCTGGAGTGCGACAGTGAACACTGAAGCTTTCTTT.

This chain joins TRBV24-1 and TRBJ1-1, with 9 nucleotides matching TRBD1. Trimming took 2 bases from V and 0 from J; bases not matched to a gene: 15. CDR1 is KGHDR, CDR2 SFDVKD, per germline. The CDR3 has 20 residues. In DNA, the CDR3 is TGTGCCACCAGTGATTCAAACGCAACAGGGGGCGAGGTCATGAACACTGAAGCTTTCTTT. Its protein product is CATSDSNATGGEVMNTEAFF.

The chain couples TRBV7-9 to TRBJ2-5, with 8 bases matching TRBD2. Germline V gene lookup returns CDR1 SEHNR and CDR2 FQNEAQ (reference sequence). Unmatched junction bases numbered 7, after V lost 5 bases and J lost 2 bases. This CDR3 comprises 15 residues. CDR3 DNA sequence: TGTGCCAGCAGCCCACGGACTAGCCGGCAAGAGACCCAGTACTTC. The encoded protein is CASSPRTSRQETQYF.

Concerning this clone: Other DNA sequences within the sample encode an identical CDR3. The rearrangement uses TRBV12-3 or TRBV12-4 and TRBJ1-5; D remains unclear. This CDR3 has 13 residues. Trimming removed 2 bases at V and 5 bases at J, with 7 bases between. CDR3 nucleotide sequence: TGTGCCAGCAGTTTAACCGGTGATCAGCCCCAGCATTTT. Amino acids: CASSLTGDQPQHF.